The 13 T cell receptor beta chains below come from one sample, sequenced in a study of response to subunit inactivated influenza vaccine. From the RT-PCR reads, TCRdb called clonotypes with MiXCR, one entry per CDR3 protein. Seen here are approximately 680,000 distinct CDR3 sequences, around 14% observed once, and the top ten hold around a tenth. The sample in question was PBMCs from blood, obtained 11 to 12 days after vaccination. These receptors were obtained from a man aged 45-65 years who received an inactivated influenza vaccine.

This clonotype turned up a few times. This chain links TRBV11-1 with TRBJ2-1; 10 nucleotides line up with TRBD2. Trimming removed 1 base from V and 8 bases from J; junction bases left unmatched: 5. Germline V gene data show CDR1 as SGHAT and CDR2 as FQDESV (reference sequence). The CDR3 extends over 15 amino acids. CDR3 coding DNA: TGTGCCAGCAGCTTAGATACTAGCGGGATTGATGAGCAGTTCTTC. The encoded protein is CASSLDTSGIDEQFF.

With respect to this clonotype: One base away lies a much larger clone, so this may be a sequencing read error. The chain employs TRBV11-2 and TRBJ2-5, with 7 bases aligning to TRBD1. Germline V gene data show CDR1 as SGHAT and CDR2 as FQNNGV. There are 16 residues in the CDR3. The CDR3 DNA reads as TGTGGCAGCAGCTCCCTAAGTCAAACAGGGGTAGAGACCCAGTACTTC. Residues: CGSSSLSQTGVETQYF.

The rearrangement joins TRBV4-2 to TRBJ2-3; D is unresolved. The CDR3 length is 13 residues. V was trimmed by 0 bases and J by 4 bases, leaving 5 bases between them. The germline CDR1 and CDR2 sequences are LGHNA and YNFKEQ. The CDR3 DNA sequence: TGTGCCAGCAGCCAAGAGATCTCAGATACGCAGTATTTT. This sequence encodes CASSQEISDTQYF.

The V gene is TRBV11-2, the J gene TRBJ1-2; D gene uncertain. The CDR3 has 15 residues. The V gene's germline CDR1 is SGHAT and CDR2 FQNNGV. Trimming left V 5 bases short and J 4 bases short, with 17 bases between. Here the CDR3 reads CASSQSRDLSYGYTF. CDR3 bases: TGTGCCAGCAGCCAAAGCCGGGATTTGAGCTATGGCTACACCTTC.

This clonotype was counted once. This chain connects TRBV28 to TRBJ1-5, with a possible D match to TRBD1 (5 bases). Trimming removed 7 bases at V and 0 bases at J, with 16 bases between. The CDR3 runs to 16 residues. In germline, CDR1 is MDHEN, CDR2 SYDVKM. The CDR3 bases are TGTGCCAGCAACGATCCGACAGAATATAGCAATCAGCCCCAGCATTTT. This translates into CASNDPTEYSNQPQHF.

This clonotype was observed a handful of times. The gene calls are TRBV20-1 and TRBJ2-7; D is undetermined. CDR1 and CDR2 (germline): DFQATT, SNEGSKA (reference sequence). With 3 bases removed from V and 2 bases from J, the gap between germline ends came to 14 bases. CDR3 length: 14 residues. The CDR3 DNA follows: TGCAGTGCTAGGACCTGGACGTCGACCTACGAGCAGTACTTC. Encoded protein: CSARTWTSTYEQYF.

This clonotype was observed a handful of times. The chain employs TRBV6-2 or TRBV6-3 and TRBJ2-2, with D perhaps TRBD1 (6 bases). The CDR3 contains 14 residues. Trimming took off 5 bases at V and 5 bases at J, with 12 bases between the two ends. CDR1 and CDR2 (germline): MNHEY, SVGEGT. CDR3 DNA sequence: TGTGCCAGCAGTCAGGGGTTTGGGACCGGGGAGCTGTTTTTT. It specifies CASSQGFGTGELFF.

This clonotype occurred a few times. The chain combines TRBV7-2 with TRBJ1-4, with D perhaps matching TRBD1 (6 bases). Germline CDR1 is SGHTA and CDR2 is FQGNSA. This CDR3 comprises 13 residues. V lost 5 bases and J lost 10, with 14 bases in between. The CDR3 spells CASSPNRVGKLFF. DNA for the CDR3: TGTGCCAGCAGCCCTAACAGGGTTGGAAAACTGTTTTTT.

The chain joins TRBV20-1 to TRBJ2-7, with a possible D match to TRBD1 (8 bases). V was clipped by 5 bases and J by 8 bases, with 22 bases between them. CDR3 length: 14 residues. CDR1 is DFQATT, CDR2 SNEGSKA, per germline (reference sequence). The CDR3 DNA reads TGCAGTGCTTCCCCCATCGACAGGGGAGGGAAGCAGTACTTC. Its translation: CSASPIDRGGKQYF.

The chain recombines TRBV20-1 with TRBJ1-5; TRBD1 matches 11 bases. Germline loops: CDR1 DFQATT, CDR2 SNEGSKA (reference sequence). The CDR3 contains 16 residues. V lost 0 bases and J lost 6; bases outside the gene matches: 7. The CDR3 bases are TGCAGTGCTAGAGACCTGGACAGGGGGCTTTTTCAGCCCCAGCATTTT. Translating gives CSARDLDRGLFQPQHF.

This clonotype was seen a handful of times. The chain combines TRBV4-2 with TRBJ1-4, with a weak D call TRBD1 (6 bases). Germline assignment: CDR1 LGHNA and CDR2 YNFKEQ. Trimming left V 0 bases short and J 5 bases short, with 19 bases between. The CDR3 runs to 18 residues. This CDR3 reads CASSQEGATGRPNEKLFF. CDR3 nucleotide sequence: TGTGCCAGCAGCCAAGAGGGGGCTACAGGCCGACCCAATGAAAAACTGTTTTTT.

This chain connects TRBV20-1 to TRBJ2-5, with TRBD2 matching over 9 bases. J gave up 2 bases and V 2 bases, and 3 bases lay outside the gene matches. The CDR3 totals 14 residues. CDR1 is DFQATT, CDR2 SNEGSKA, per germline (reference sequence). The CDR3 DNA reads TGCAGTGCTAGATCGACTAGCGGACAAGAGACCCAGTACTTC. This sequence encodes CSARSTSGQETQYF.

This clonotype was detected many times. The chain combines TRBV7-8 with TRBJ1-4; D ambiguous. The V and J ends lost 5 bases and 6 bases respectively, with 19 bases between them. The CDR3 consists of 16 residues. Germline V gene data show CDR1 as SGHVS and CDR2 as FQNEAQ. CDR3 sequence: CASSTPPRGRDEKLFF. DNA of the CDR3: TGTGCCAGCAGCACACCCCCTAGAGGGAGGGATGAAAAACTGTTTTTT.